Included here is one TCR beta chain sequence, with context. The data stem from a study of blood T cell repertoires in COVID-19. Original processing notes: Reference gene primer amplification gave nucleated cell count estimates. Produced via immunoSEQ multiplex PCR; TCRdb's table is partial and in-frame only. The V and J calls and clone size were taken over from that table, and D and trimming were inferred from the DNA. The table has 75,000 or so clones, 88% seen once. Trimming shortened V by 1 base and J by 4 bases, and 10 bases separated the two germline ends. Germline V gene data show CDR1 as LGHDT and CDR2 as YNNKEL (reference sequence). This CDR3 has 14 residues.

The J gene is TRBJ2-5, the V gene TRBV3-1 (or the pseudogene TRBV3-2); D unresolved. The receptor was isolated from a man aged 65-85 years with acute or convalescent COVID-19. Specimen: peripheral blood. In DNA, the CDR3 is TGTGCCAGCAGCCAAGGGGCCTTGGGAGAGACCCAGTACTTC. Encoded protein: CASSQGALGETQYF.